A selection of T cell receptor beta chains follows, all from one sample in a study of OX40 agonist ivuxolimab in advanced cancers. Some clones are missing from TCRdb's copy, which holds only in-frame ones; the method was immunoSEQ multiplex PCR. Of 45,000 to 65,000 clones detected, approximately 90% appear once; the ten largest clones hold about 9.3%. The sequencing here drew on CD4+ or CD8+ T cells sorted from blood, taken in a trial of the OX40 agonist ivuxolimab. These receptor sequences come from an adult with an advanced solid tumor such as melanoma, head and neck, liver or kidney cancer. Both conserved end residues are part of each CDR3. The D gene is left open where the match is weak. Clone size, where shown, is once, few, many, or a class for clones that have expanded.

TGTGCCAGCAGCGTAGGGCCCTCCTACGAGCAGTACTTC	CASSVGPSYEQYF	-	-	TRBJ2-7	TRBV9
TGTGCCAGCAGCCCGCCGGGACTTCCCTACGAGCAGTACTTC	CASSPPGLPYEQYF	-	-	TRBJ2-7	TRBV5-4
TGTGCCAGTAGTATAATAATCCGCAAGGCCCCCAACTATGGCTACACCTTC	CASSIIIRKAPNYGYTF	-	-	TRBJ1-2	TRBV19
TGTGCCTGGAGTGTACAGGCGGGCAATCAGCCCCAGCATTTT	CAWSVQAGNQPQHF	-	-	TRBJ1-5	TRBV30
TGTGCCAGCAGCTGGTTTGTTGGACAGGGAGAGGGCAATGAGCAGTTCTTC	CASSWFVGQGEGNEQFF	-	TRBD1	TRBJ2-1	TRBV5-8
TGTGCCATCAGTGAGTGGGGAACCTACGAGCAGTACTTC	CAISEWGTYEQYF	-	-	TRBJ2-7	TRBV10-3
TGCGCCAGCAGCCAAGCTACATTCTCCTACGAGCAGTACTTC	CASSQATFSYEQYF	-	-	TRBJ2-7	TRBV4-3
TGTGCCAGCAGTACAGGGACAGGGCTGCCGAATGAAAAACTGTTTTTT	CASSTGTGLPNEKLFF	-	TRBD1	TRBJ1-4	TRBV27
TGCGCCAGCAGCCAAATGAGGGGCAGGGTCTCCGACGAGCAGTACTTC	CASSQMRGRVSDEQYF	-	-	TRBJ2-7	TRBV4-1
TGTGCTAGCAGTTACGCCAGGGGACCATACTACGAGCAGTACTTC	CASSYARGPYYEQYF	once	-	TRBJ2-7	TRBV27
TGCGCCAGCAGCCAAGTTCGGCTAGCGGGCCACGAGCAGTACTTC	CASSQVRLAGHEQYF	once	TRBD2	TRBJ2-7	TRBV4-1
TGTGCCACCAGCAGAGAAGGGCTAGCGGGGGTTTACAATGAGCAGTTCTTC	CATSREGLAGVYNEQFF	-	TRBD2	TRBJ2-1	TRBV15
TGTGCCAGCAGTGCCTCGGAGTTCTCTGGAAACACCATATATTTT	CASSASEFSGNTIYF	-	-	TRBJ1-3	TRBV9
TGCAGTGCTAGTTATCGGCTACCGATGTTCTTC	CSASYRLPMFF	-	-	TRBJ2-1	TRBV20-1
TGTGCCTGGGAACGAGAGAACACTGAAGCTTTCTTT	CAWERENTEAFF	-	-	TRBJ1-1	TRBV30
TGTGCCAGCAGCTTGTGGGACAGCTACGAGCAGTACTTC	CASSLWDSYEQYF	-	TRBD1	TRBJ2-7	TRBV5-5
TGTGCCAGCACCCTACTAAGCCCGGGACAGGGGCTTCCCCAGTACTTC	CASTLLSPGQGLPQYF	-	TRBD1	TRBJ2-5	TRBV28
TGTGCCAGCAGTTACCCCCCGACAGGGCCGATTTACGAGCAGTACTTC	CASSYPPTGPIYEQYF	-	TRBD1	TRBJ2-7	TRBV6-6
TGTGCCAGCAGCCTAGGACAGGCTAATCAGCCCCAGCATTTT	CASSLGQANQPQHF	once	TRBD1	TRBJ1-5	TRBV6-5
TGTGCCAGCAGGCCCTTGATAGAAAACAATGAGCAGTTCTTC	CASRPLIENNEQFF	-	-	TRBJ2-1	TRBV6-6
TGCGCCAGCAGCCAAGTAATAGCGGGAGAAACTACTAGCACAGATACGCAGTATTTT	CASSQVIAGETTSTDTQYF	-	TRBD2	TRBJ2-3	TRBV4-3
TGTGCCAGCAGCCCGACAGGGGTCGTGTACTATGGCTACACCTTC	CASSPTGVVYYGYTF	-	TRBD1	TRBJ1-2	TRBV27
TGCAGCGTTGAACCCTGGACAGCTTCTAATGAAAAACTGTTTTTT	CSVEPWTASNEKLFF	-	-	TRBJ1-4	TRBV29-1
TGCGCCAGCAGCCAAGATGTGCCAAGTCGAGATACGCAGTATTTT	CASSQDVPSRDTQYF	-	-	TRBJ2-3	TRBV4-3
TGTGCCAGCAGCCTGACAGCCACTGGGGCCAACGTCCTGACTTTC	CASSLTATGANVLTF	-	-	TRBJ2-6	TRBV6-5
TGTGCCAGTAGTATCGGAACCTCTGGGGCCAACGTCCTGACTTTC	CASSIGTSGANVLTF	-	-	TRBJ2-6	TRBV19
TGCGCCAGCAGCCAAGAGCCCCTAGCGGGAGCGATTATGGCCTTAAATGAGCAGTTCTTC	CASSQEPLAGAIMALNEQFF	-	TRBD2	TRBJ2-1	TRBV4-1
TGTGCCAGCAGCCTTGACCTTAACACTGAAGCTTTCTTT	CASSLDLNTEAFF	-	-	TRBJ1-1	TRBV7-3
TGTGCCAGCAGCTTGCCTAGACAGGGGCCCTACGAGCAGTACTTC	CASSLPRQGPYEQYF	-	TRBD1	TRBJ2-7	TRBV7-9
TGTGCCATCAGTGAGTCAGGGTTTGGGGCTTGGGGCACTGAAGCTTTCTTT	CAISESGFGAWGTEAFF	-	-	TRBJ1-1	TRBV10-3
TGTGCCAGCAGCCCCGGGCCGTATTCGAACACTGAAGCTTTCTTT	CASSPGPYSNTEAFF	-	-	TRBJ1-1	TRBV9
TGTGCCAGCAGCTCCTCCTCTGGGGCCAACGTCCTGACTTTC	CASSSSSGANVLTF	-	-	TRBJ2-6	TRBV7-9